These T cell receptor beta chains were read from a single sample in a study of Tregs in tolerant kidney transplant recipients. Assay: immunoSEQ multiplex PCR; the TCRdb copy retains only in-frame clones and omits some. The sample gives some 21,000 clones, roughly 80% of which show up once; about 26% is in the top ten. Sequencing was performed on CD8+ T cells from blood (PBMCs), taken 6 months after the transplant. All receptors come from a human patient who received a combined kidney and bone marrow transplant. The T cells may partly be graft donor cells. Both conserved end residues are part of each CDR3. Each record gives: V gene, J gene, clone size, D gene, CDR3 protein, CDR3 DNA. A D gene is named only where the DNA matches it firmly. Not every row has a clone size; where given, it reads once, few, many or a size class.

>TRBV5-5|TRBJ2-7|-|TRBD2
CASSGRLAGSSYEQYF
TGTGCCAGCAGCGGAAGACTAGCGGGTAGCTCCTACGAGCAGTACTTC
>TRBV9|TRBJ2-7|-|-
CASSGPTGLYEQYF
TGTGCCAGCAGCGGCCCGACAGGTTTGTACGAGCAGTACTTC
>TRBV4-2|TRBJ2-2|-|TRBD1
CASSEGQGATGELFF
TGTGCCAGCAGCGAGGGACAGGGGGCCACCGGGGAGCTGTTTTTT
>TRBV7-9|TRBJ2-1|-|TRBD2
CASSFQSGGPSHEQFF
TGTGCCAGCAGCTTTCAATCGGGGGGGCCTTCCCATGAGCAGTTCTTC
>TRBV28|TRBJ1-6|-|-
CASSFEWRNSPLHF
TGTGCCAGCAGTTTCGAATGGAGGAATTCACCCCTCCACTTT
>TRBV2|TRBJ1-5|-|-
CASSEGRSSNQPQHF
TGTGCCAGCAGTGAGGGCCGTTCTAGCAATCAGCCCCAGCATTTT
>TRBV7-3|TRBJ2-5|few|TRBD1
CASSPGTGNWGTQYF
TGTGCCAGCAGCCCTGGGACAGGGAATTGGGGGACCCAGTACTTC
>TRBV10-3|TRBJ2-2|once|TRBD1
CAISGPGQTVNTGELFF
TGTGCCATCTCCGGACCGGGACAGACAGTTAACACCGGGGAGCTGTTTTTT
>TRBV11-3|TRBJ1-1|-|-
CASSSNGGPGTEAFF
TGTGCCAGCAGCTCGAACGGGGGGCCCGGCACTGAAGCTTTCTTT
>TRBV19|TRBJ1-1|-|-
CASSIAGSNTEAFF
TGTGCCAGTAGTATTGCAGGGTCGAACACTGAAGCTTTCTTT
>TRBV6-4|TRBJ2-3|-|-
CASGELRGFSHTDTQYF
TGTGCCAGCGGAGAACTGAGGGGGTTCTCTCACACAGATACGCAGTATTTT
>TRBV11-2|TRBJ2-1|-|-
CASRPAGFYEQFF
TGTGCCAGCAGACCCGCCGGGTTCTATGAGCAGTTCTTC
>TRBV4-3|TRBJ2-1|once|TRBD2
CASSHRLAAYNEQFF
TGCGCCAGCAGCCACCGACTAGCGGCCTACAATGAGCAGTTCTTC
>TRBV19|TRBJ1-2|-|-
CASTWDSRGYTF
TGTGCCAGTACCTGGGACTCGCGAGGCTACACCTTC
>TRBV4-2|TRBJ2-7|-|TRBD1
CASSRNRGPYEQYF
TGTGCCAGCAGCCGAAACAGGGGACCCTACGAGCAGTACTTC
>TRBV29-1|TRBJ2-1|-|TRBD1
CSVVDRVNNEQFF
TGCAGCGTGGTGGACAGGGTCAACAATGAGCAGTTCTTC
>TRBV25-1|TRBJ2-3|-|-
CASSVTSTDTQYF
TGTGCCAGCAGTGTGACTAGCACAGATACGCAGTATTTT
>TRBV7-9|TRBJ2-3|few|-
CASSHSLMADTQYF
TGTGCCAGCAGTCACAGTTTGATGGCAGATACGCAGTATTTT
>TRBV27|TRBJ1-5|-|TRBD1
CASSLPGTGDEYSNQPQHF
TGTGCCAGCAGTTTGCCCGGGACAGGGGACGAGTATAGCAATCAGCCCCAGCATTTT
>TRBV6-1|TRBJ2-7|-|-
CASSEAGGEAYEQYF
TGTGCCAGCAGTGAAGCGGGGGGAGAGGCCTACGAGCAGTACTTC
>TRBV7-6|TRBJ2-2|-|TRBD1
CASSTSGQGTTGELFF
TGTGCCAGCAGCACCTCCGGACAGGGAACCACCGGGGAGCTGTTTTTT
>TRBV12-2|TRBJ2-1|once|-
CASRLADLAGVALFF
TGTGCAAGTCGCTTAGCGGATCTAGCGGGAGTAGCCCTTTTCTTC
>TRBV6-6|TRBJ1-2|-|-
CASSLTANYGYTF
TGTGCCAGCAGCCTCACAGCTAACTATGGCTACACCTTC
>TRBV13|TRBJ2-3|-|TRBD2
CASSLAELAGAPDTQYF
TGTGCCAGCAGCTTAGCCGAACTAGCGGGAGCCCCAGATACGCAGTATTTT
>TRBV7-9|TRBJ2-7|-|-
CASSSPNYEQYF
TGTGCCAGCAGCTCCCCTAACTACGAGCAGTACTTC
>TRBV5-1|TRBJ1-2|-|TRBD1
CASSVGQGDYGYTF
TGCGCCAGCAGCGTGGGACAGGGAGATTATGGCTACACCTTC
>TRBV27|TRBJ1-1|few|-
CASSLGSNTEAFF
TGTGCCAGCAGTTTAGGCAGTAACACTGAAGCTTTCTTT
>TRBV7-9|TRBJ2-7|-|-
CASSPQGGGALSQYF
TGTGCCAGCAGCCCACAAGGTGGGGGGGCCCTCTCGCAGTACTTC
>TRBV11-2|TRBJ1-2|-|TRBD1
CASSLRGRPSYGYTF
TGTGCCAGCAGCTTGAGGGGGCGCCCTTCCTATGGCTACACCTTC